This T cell receptor beta chain is from a study of T cell repertoires in cytomegalovirus infection. Study details: CMV infection together with matching HLA type was indicated by public TCR beta signatures. The study, taken as a whole, reports: The study found HLA-C-restricted CMV-specific TCR beta clonotypes dominating the ex vivo response.

Each CDR3 protein gets one entry after TCRdb re-called the reads with MiXCR. The sample has about 570,000 distinct CDR3 sequences, about 40% seen once. For this clonotype: Its target is not known.

Material: cultured PBMCs, obtained from culture after CMV antigen stimulation. The TCR comes from a human donor in good health (CMV status not recorded). Some clones in this sample may be carry-over from other donors' samples.

The CDR3 DNA follows: TGTGCCAGCAGCTACAGGGGGCAAACTAATGAAAAACTGTTTTTT. This codes for CASSYRGQTNEKLFF. The chain recombines TRBV3-1 with TRBJ1-4; 9 positions match TRBD1. With V trimmed by 5 bases and J by 1 base, 2 bases remained unmatched. The CDR3 loop spans 15 amino acids. Per germline, CDR1 LGHDT and CDR2 YNNKEL (reference sequence).